The clone carrying this TCR beta chain was observed a single time. The source of the sample is a study of blood T cell repertoires in COVID-19. As for the study in general: Researchers got acute and convalescent COVID-19 samples from the United States, Italy and Spain. The analysed material was cDNA or gDNA that came from T cells, B-cell-depleted T cells, or PBMCs.

Authors' data handling: Reference gene primer amplification gave estimated nucleated cell counts. Repertoires were generated with immunoSEQ multiplex PCR, while TCRdb's copy carries only in-frame clones and drops some. That table is the source of V, J and clone size, and D and trimming were worked out from the DNA. The sample lists a few hundred thousand clones; approximately 77% were seen once. The J segment lost 2 bases and the V segment lost 8 bases, leaving 2 bases of the junction unmatched. The CDR3 totals 12 residues. In germline, CDR1 is SEHNR, CDR2 FQNEAQ (reference sequence). This receptor was identified in a young woman with acute or convalescent COVID-19. The chain recombines TRBV7-9 with TRBJ2-5; 7 nucleotides line up with TRBD1. The sequencing input was peripheral blood. The CDR3 loop is CASSTGQETQYF. The CDR3 nucleotides are TGTGCCAGCTCGACAGGGCAAGAGACCCAGTACTTC.